The 17 T cell receptor beta chains below were found in one sample sequenced in a study of T cells in Graves' hyperthyroidism and ophthalmopathy. Amplified regions were TCR beta CDR3 sequences from RNA transcripts. Researchers ran a first-round RT-PCR on the TCR CDR3 using the HTBI primer set. TCRdb processed the multiplex PCR reads anew with MiXCR; each CDR3 protein has one entry. Of about 700,000 distinct CDR3 sequences listed, around 15% are singletons. Sequencing was performed on blood. All receptors come from a woman younger than 30 with Graves' hyperthyroidism.

This clonotype was recorded many times. The chain has TRBV18 and TRBJ2-7; D possibly matches TRBD1 or TRBD2 (5 bases each). From germline, CDR1 is KGHSH and CDR2 LQKENI. Between the trimmed V and J ends, which lost 1 base and 3 bases, there was a span of 13 bases. The CDR3 consists of 15 residues. For the CDR3, the DNA is TGTGCCAGCTCACCACGGGACGGCTTTCTCTACGAGCAGTACTTC. This encodes CASSPRDGFLYEQYF.

The chain joins TRBV6-6 to TRBJ2-2; 7 bases map to TRBD2. This CDR3 contains 17 residues. Germline V gene lookup returns CDR1 MNHNY and CDR2 SVGAGI (reference sequence). V dropped 0 bases and J dropped 4; count of bases not matched to a gene: 8. The CDR3: CASSYSGGGPGTGELFF. Written as DNA, the CDR3 is TGTGCCAGCAGTTACTCCGGGGGAGGGCCGGGCACCGGGGAGCTGTTTTTT.

This clonotype was seen repeatedly, ten times or more. The chain couples TRBV27 to TRBJ1-1; TRBD1 is a possible D gene (5 bases). Germline V gene data show CDR1 as MNHEY and CDR2 as SMNVEV (reference sequence). V was clipped by 2 bases and J by 4 bases, with 20 bases between them. This CDR3 spans 17 amino acids. The CDR3: CASSLDPRGGGGTEAFF. CDR3 coding DNA: TGTGCCAGCAGTTTAGACCCTCGGGGAGGCGGGGGCACTGAAGCTTTCTTT.

The chain uses TRBV5-1 and TRBJ1-1; 7 bases map to TRBD1. V dropped 1 base and J dropped 6; count of bases not matched to a gene: 12. CDR3 length equals 16 residues. Looked up from germline, CDR1 is SGHRS and CDR2 is YFSETQ. CDR3 amino acids: CASSLRGTVSVSEAFF. For the CDR3, the DNA is TGCGCCAGCAGCTTGCGGGGGACAGTCTCGGTATCTGAAGCTTTCTTT.

This clonotype was seen repeatedly, ten times or more. This chain joins TRBV2 and TRBJ1-2, with a tentative D call TRBD1 (5 bases). The CDR3 is made up of 15 amino acids. Trimming shortened V by 9 bases and J by 1 base, and 18 bases separated the two germline ends. The germline CDR1 and CDR2 sequences are SNHLY and FYNNEI. CDR3 amino acids: CARKGRGEHNYGYTF. For the CDR3, the DNA is TGTGCCAGGAAGGGGCGAGGGGAACATAACTATGGCTACACCTTC.

This clonotype was observed at least ten times. The chain recombines TRBV11-1 with TRBJ2-7; maybe TRBD2 (6 bases). Germline lookup yields CDR1 SGHAT and CDR2 FQDESV (reference sequence). With 5 bases removed from V and 2 bases from J, the gap between germline ends came to 22 bases. The CDR3 covers 17 residues. CDR3 nucleotide sequence: TGTGCCAGCAGCAACCGACTAGGCGGGACCCAACCCTACGAGCAGTACTTC. This sequence encodes CASSNRLGGTQPYEQYF.

V usage is TRBV7-2 and J usage is TRBJ2-1; D is unclear. V shed 3 bases and J shed 10 bases, with 10 bases lying between them. The CDR3 extends over 12 amino acids. Germline V gene sequence: CDR1 SGHTA, CDR2 FQGNSA. This CDR3 is CASSFSLGEQFF. CDR3 bases: TGTGCCAGCAGCTTTTCCTTGGGCGAGCAGTTCTTC.

The CDR3 DNA follows: TGTGCCAGCAGTTACTCCGCCAATTATCAGCCCCAGCATTTT. Encoded protein: CASSYSANYQPQHF. V is TRBV6-5 and J is TRBJ1-5; D unclear. Per the germline V gene, CDR1 is MNHEY and CDR2 is SVGAGI. CDR3 length: 14 residues. The germline V and J ends were trimmed by 0 bases and 5 bases, with 8 bases remaining between them.

The chain combines TRBV29-1 with TRBJ2-2; 7 bases are a match to TRBD1. After removal of 8 bases from V and 4 bases from J, the junction contained 7 bases not matched to a gene. This CDR3 has 13 amino acids. Germline V gene sequence: CDR1 SQVTM, CDR2 ANQGSEA. In DNA form, the CDR3 reads TGCAGCACAACACAGGGGATCACCGGGGAGCTGTTTTTT. Translating gives CSTTQGITGELFF.

V usage is TRBV12-3 or TRBV12-4 and J usage is TRBJ1-6; no clear D gene. The CDR3 has 15 amino acids. V shed 8 bases and J shed 6 bases, with 17 bases lying between them. CDR3 sequence reads: CASASQLGANSPLHF. The CDR3 DNA sequence: TGTGCCAGCGCTTCCCAATTAGGCGCTAATTCACCCCTCCACTTT.

This rearrangement joins TRBV28 to TRBJ2-7, with D perhaps matching TRBD1 or TRBD2 (6 bases each). V was shortened by 6 bases and J by 1 base, with 16 bases between the two germline ends. This CDR3 is 15 amino acids long. The germline CDR1 and CDR2 sequences are MDHEN and SYDVKM. CDR3: CASSPKGGPSYEQYF. The CDR3, as DNA: TGTGCCAGCAGCCCTAAGGGGGGCCCGTCCTACGAGCAGTACTTC.

The sample holds a few counts of this clonotype. This chain joins TRBV28 and TRBJ2-7; a possible D gene is TRBD2 (5 bases). CDR3 size: 10 residues. Germline lookup yields CDR1 MDHEN and CDR2 SYDVKM. V lost 8 bases to trimming and J lost 7 bases, with 9 bases between them. The CDR3 sequence is CASLGLEQYF. In nucleotides, the CDR3 is TGTGCCAGCCTCGGACTGGAGCAGTACTTC. Full variable domain (rest looked up from reference TRBV28 and TRBJ2-7): DVKVTQSSRYLVKRTGEKVFLECVQDMDHENMFWYRQDPGLGLRLIYFSYDVKMKEKGDIPEGYSVSREKKERFSLILESASTNQTSMYLCASLGLEQYFGPGTRLTVT.

The rearrangement uses TRBV10-1 and TRBJ1-2; D is unresolved. Germline loops: CDR1 WNHNN, CDR2 SYGVQD (reference sequence). This CDR3 has 13 amino acids. Trimming removed 3 bases from V and 8 bases from J, with 13 bases in between. The CDR3 DNA reads TGCGCCAGCAGTGAACACGTCGATACGGGCTACACCTTC. Protein product: CASSEHVDTGYTF.

The chain employs TRBV20-1 and TRBJ1-3, with D unclear. There are 14 residues in the CDR3. Trimming stripped 3 bases from V and 4 bases from J, with 13 bases between. CDR1 DFQATT and CDR2 SNEGSKA come from the germline V gene (reference sequence). For the CDR3, the DNA is TGCAGTGCTAGGAATCGGGCGGTCGGAAACACCATATATTTT. This encodes CSARNRAVGNTIYF.

This sequence joins TRBV6-4 and TRBJ1-6; D is unclear. Trimming took off 4 bases at V and 5 bases at J, with 9 bases between the two ends. CDR1 and CDR2 from the germline V gene are MRHNA and SNTAGT. CDR3 size: 14 residues. The CDR3 loop reads CASSVAANNSPLHF. CDR3 nucleotides: TGTGCCAGCAGTGTGGCAGCGAATAATTCACCCCTCCACTTT.

The chain links TRBV14 to TRBJ2-3; D is possibly TRBD2 (6 bases). The CDR3 contains 13 residues. Germline lookup yields CDR1 SGHDN and CDR2 FVKESK. Trimming took off 4 bases at V and 5 bases at J, with 10 bases between the two ends. CDR3: CASSPGRGDTQYF. For the CDR3, the DNA is TGTGCCAGCAGCCCGGGGCGGGGAGATACGCAGTATTTT.

This clonotype appeared many times. The rearrangement links TRBV7-2 to TRBJ2-5, with 9 bases lining up with TRBD1. The CDR3 covers 15 residues. CDR1 and CDR2 (germline): SGHTA, FQGNSA. The V segment lost 5 bases and the J segment 5 bases; nucleotides outside the gene matches: 9. The CDR3 DNA reads as TGTGCCAGCAGCCCGGGGACAGGGTCAGGGGAGACCCAGTACTTC. It yields the protein CASSPGTGSGETQYF.